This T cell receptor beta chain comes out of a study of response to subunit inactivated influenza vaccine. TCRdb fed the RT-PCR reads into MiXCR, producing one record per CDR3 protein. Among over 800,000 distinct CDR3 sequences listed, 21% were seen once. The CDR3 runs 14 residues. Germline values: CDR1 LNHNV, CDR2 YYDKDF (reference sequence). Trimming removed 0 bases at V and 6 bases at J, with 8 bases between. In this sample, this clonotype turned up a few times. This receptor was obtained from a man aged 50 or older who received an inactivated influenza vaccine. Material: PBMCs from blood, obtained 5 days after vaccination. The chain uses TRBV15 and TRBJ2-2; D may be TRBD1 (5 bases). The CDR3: CATSREEGAGELFF. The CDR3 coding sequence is TGTGCCACCAGCAGAGAGGAAGGGGCCGGGGAGCTGTTTTTT. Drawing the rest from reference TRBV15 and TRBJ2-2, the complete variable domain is DAMVIQNPRYQVTQFGKPVTLSCSQTLNHNVMYWYQQKSSQAPKLLFHYYDKDFNNEADTPDNFQSRRPNTSFCFLDIRSPGLGDTAMYLCATSREEGAGELFFGEGSRLTVL.